The source of this TCR beta chain is a study of CD4 T cell repertoires in COVID-19 (TCRdb year 2021). For context, the study as a whole: To analyze cross-reactivity, CFSE-low cells were expanded with IL-2 for approximately 10 days and then labeled again and restimulated with spike proteins from other coronaviruses. Naturally processed CD4+ T cell responses to SARS-CoV-2 spike and nucleoprotein were characterized in COVID-19-recovered individuals, and clonal composition was assessed by TCR Vbeta sequencing. Subset-level TCR Vbeta repertoire analysis of SARS-CoV-2-reactive T cells was performed in a few recovered individuals. Broad study findings and their caveats: Between roughly 7 and 25% of SARS-CoV-2 clonotypes were also detected in secondary cultures stimulated with SARS-CoV and/or HKU1 spike, a finding consistent with cross-reactivity. Two or all three memory subsets shared several of the most expanded SARS-CoV-2-reactive clonotypes, which suggests intraclonal diversification.

The protocol used for the library was the immunoSEQ multiplex PCR assay. The published analysis was carried out like this. The Chao-Jaccard similarity index and counts of shared clonotypes were used to quantify repertoire overlap between subsets. The table was pulled from immuneACCESS by TCRdb, which kept in-frame rearrangements only. Such tables lose some clones; where checked, under half of the loss comes from unresolved V genes, and the rest has no known cause. V and J calls and clone size follow that table, whereas D and trimming were derived from the DNA. Recorded for this sample are around 23,000 clones; more than 85% of them occurred a single time. The ten largest make up 0.66% of the sample. V drops 1 base and J drops 5 bases, leaving 5 bases in between. Taken from cysteine to phenylalanine, the CDR3 has 12 residues. The retained sequence is limited to the CDR3, 36 bases, with the frame set at the first base. According to the germline V gene, CDR1 reads MNHNS and CDR2 reads SASEGT.

Turning to this clone: The clone's antigen remains unknown. There are no base qualities to consult, and no much larger clone falls within one base.

Uncultured memory T cell samples were sequenced directly after ex vivo isolation. From peripheral blood mononuclear cells, the researchers isolated CD4+ total memory, central memory, effector memory and circulating T follicular helper cells. Specimen: circulating follicular helper CD4+ T cells (cTfh) from blood, collected before the COVID-19 pandemic. Reading the label with the study, this specimen's cell subset or site is: circulating T follicular helper cells. This sequence uses TRBV6-1 and TRBJ2-5; the best D guess is TRBD2, with 5 bases matching. This sequence was found in a human donor who had COVID-19. The CDR3 protein sequence reads: CASSEGGETQYF. The sequenced DNA: TGTGCCAGCAGTGAAGGAGGGGAGACCCAGTACTTC.